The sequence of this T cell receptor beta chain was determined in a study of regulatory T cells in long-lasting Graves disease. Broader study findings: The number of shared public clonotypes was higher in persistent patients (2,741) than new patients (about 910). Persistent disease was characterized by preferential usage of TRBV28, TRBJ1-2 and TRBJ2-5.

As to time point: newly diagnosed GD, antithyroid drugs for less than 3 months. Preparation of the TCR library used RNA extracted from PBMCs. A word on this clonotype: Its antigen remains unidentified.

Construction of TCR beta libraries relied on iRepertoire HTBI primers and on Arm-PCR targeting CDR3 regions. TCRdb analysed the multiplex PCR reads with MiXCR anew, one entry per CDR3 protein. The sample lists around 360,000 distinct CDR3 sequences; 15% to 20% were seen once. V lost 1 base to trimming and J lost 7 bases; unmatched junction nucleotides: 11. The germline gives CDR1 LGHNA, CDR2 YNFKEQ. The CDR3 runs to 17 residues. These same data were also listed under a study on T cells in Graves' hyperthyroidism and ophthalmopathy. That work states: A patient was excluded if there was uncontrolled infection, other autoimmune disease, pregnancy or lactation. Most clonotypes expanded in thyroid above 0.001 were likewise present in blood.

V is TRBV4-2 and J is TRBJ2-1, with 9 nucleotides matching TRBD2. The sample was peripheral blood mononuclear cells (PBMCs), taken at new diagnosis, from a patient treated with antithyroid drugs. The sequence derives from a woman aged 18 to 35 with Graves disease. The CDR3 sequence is CASSQGPSGGRINEQFF. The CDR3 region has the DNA TGTGCCAGCAGCCAAGGTCCAAGCGGGGGGCGAATAAATGAGCAGTTCTTC.